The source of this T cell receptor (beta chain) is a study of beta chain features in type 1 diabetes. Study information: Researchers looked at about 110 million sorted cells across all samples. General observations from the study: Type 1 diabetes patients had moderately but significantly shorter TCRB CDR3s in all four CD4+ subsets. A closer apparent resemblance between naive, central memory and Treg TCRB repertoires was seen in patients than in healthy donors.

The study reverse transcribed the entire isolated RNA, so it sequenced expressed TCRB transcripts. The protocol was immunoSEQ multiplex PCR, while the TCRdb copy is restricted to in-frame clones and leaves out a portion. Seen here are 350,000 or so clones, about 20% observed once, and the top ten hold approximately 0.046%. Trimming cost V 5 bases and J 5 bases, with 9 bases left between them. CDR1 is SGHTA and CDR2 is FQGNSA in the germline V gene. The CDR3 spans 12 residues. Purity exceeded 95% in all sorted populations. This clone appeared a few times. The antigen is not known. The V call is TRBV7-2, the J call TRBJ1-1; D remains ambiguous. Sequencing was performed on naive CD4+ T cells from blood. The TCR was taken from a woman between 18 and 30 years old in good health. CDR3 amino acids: CASSPTGTEAFF. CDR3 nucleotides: TGTGCCAGCAGCCCCACGGGGACTGAAGCTTTCTTT.